This T cell receptor beta chain appears in the sequencing data of a study of blood T cell repertoires in COVID-19. In the study overall: Both acute and convalescent COVID-19 samples were obtained from the United States, Italy and Spain. T cells, B-cell-depleted T cells, or PBMCs provided the cDNA or gDNA that served as material.

The ends were cut back, 8 bases at V and 1 base at J, with 14 bases in the middle. The CDR3 spans 14 residues. Per the germline V gene, CDR1 is SNHLY and CDR2 is FYNNEI. The sample holds one count of this clone. Authors' analysis steps: Amplifying reference gene primers gave estimates of nucleated cell counts. Produced via immunoSEQ multiplex PCR; TCRdb's table is partial and in-frame only. The V and J calls and clone size were taken over from that table, and D and trimming were inferred from the DNA. The sample records a few hundred thousand clones, roughly 86% being singletons. Sequencing was performed on peripheral blood. This sequence originates from a man aged 60 to 69 with acute or convalescent COVID-19. The chain uses TRBV2 and TRBJ1-1; perhaps TRBD1 as D (5 bases). The CDR3 coding sequence is TGTGCCAGCGGTTGGGGCGGGGGGAACACTGAAGCTTTCTTT. Translated: CASGWGGGNTEAFF.